This T cell receptor (beta chain) appears in the sequencing data of a study of CD8+ T cells in alopecia areata. Study-wide results and limits: Mice gave a clearer picture of TCR sharing than patients did, possibly for HLA-related reasons. For lesional scalp, especially alopecia totalis/universalis, clonality was higher than in normal scalp.

The authors extracted RNA and reverse transcribed it into cDNA as the sequencing template. The data were produced by immunoSEQ multiplex PCR, yet TCRdb's version contains in-frame clones alone and is incomplete. The sample has some 150,000 clones, less than 65% seen once. The sorting of PBMCs gave CD4+ and CD8+ T cells. Details on this clone: Its target is unknown.

The germline V gene encodes CDR1 SQVTM and CDR2 ANQGSEA. The CDR3 extends over 15 amino acids. Trimming took 1 base from V and 3 from J; bases not matched to a gene: 4. Sequenced here: CD8+ T cells sorted from blood, sampled at week 0. The V call is TRBV29-1, the J call TRBJ2-1, with 9 bases fitting TRBD1. The sequence came from a human donor with alopecia areata. DNA for the CDR3: TGCAGCGTTGAAGTCTCGGGACAGGGCTACAATGAGCAGTTCTTC. Translating it yields CSVEVSGQGYNEQFF.